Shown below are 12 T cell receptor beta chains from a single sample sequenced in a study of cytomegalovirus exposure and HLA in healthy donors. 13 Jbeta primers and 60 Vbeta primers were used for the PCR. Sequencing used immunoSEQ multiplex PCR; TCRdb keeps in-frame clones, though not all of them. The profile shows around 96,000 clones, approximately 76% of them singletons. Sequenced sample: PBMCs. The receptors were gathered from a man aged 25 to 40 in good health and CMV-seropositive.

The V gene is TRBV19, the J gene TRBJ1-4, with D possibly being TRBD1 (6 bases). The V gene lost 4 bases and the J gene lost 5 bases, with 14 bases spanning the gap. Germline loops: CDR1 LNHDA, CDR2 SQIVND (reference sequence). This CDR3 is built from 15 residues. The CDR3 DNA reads TGTGCCAGTAGTACCTGGGACACGGAGAATGAAAAACTGTTTTTT. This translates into CASSTWDTENEKLFF.

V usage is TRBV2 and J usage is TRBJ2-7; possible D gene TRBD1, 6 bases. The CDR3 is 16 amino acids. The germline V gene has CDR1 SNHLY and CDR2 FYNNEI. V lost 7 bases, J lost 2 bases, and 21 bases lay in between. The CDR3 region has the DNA TGTGCCAGCAAAACCCCCCCTTCGACAGGAACCTACGAGCAGTACTTC. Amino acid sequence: CASKTPPSTGTYEQYF.

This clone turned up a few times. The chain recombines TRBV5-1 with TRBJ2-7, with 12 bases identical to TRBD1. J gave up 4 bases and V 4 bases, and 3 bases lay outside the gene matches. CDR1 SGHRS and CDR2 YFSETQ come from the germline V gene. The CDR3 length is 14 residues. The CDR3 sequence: CASSTGQGAYEQYF. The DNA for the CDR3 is TGCGCCAGCAGCACGGGACAGGGGGCTTACGAGCAGTACTTC.

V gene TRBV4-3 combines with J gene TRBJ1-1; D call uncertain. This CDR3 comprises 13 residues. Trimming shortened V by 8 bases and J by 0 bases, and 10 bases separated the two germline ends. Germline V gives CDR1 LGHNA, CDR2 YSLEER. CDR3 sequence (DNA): TGCGCCAGCTCTTCGGCGGTGAACACTGAAGCTTTCTTT. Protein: CASSSAVNTEAFF.

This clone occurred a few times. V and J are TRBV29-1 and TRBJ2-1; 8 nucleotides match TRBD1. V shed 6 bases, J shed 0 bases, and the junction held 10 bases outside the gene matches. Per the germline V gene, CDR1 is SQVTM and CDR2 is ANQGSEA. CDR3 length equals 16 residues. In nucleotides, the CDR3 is TGCAGCGTCCGAGACAAAGACAGGGGCTCCTACAATGAGCAGTTCTTC. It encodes CSVRDKDRGSYNEQFF.

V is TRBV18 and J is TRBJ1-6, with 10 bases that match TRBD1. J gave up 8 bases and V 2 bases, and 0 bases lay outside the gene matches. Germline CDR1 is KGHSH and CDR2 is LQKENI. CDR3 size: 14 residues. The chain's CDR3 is CASSPGQGDSPLHF. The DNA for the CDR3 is TGTGCCAGCTCACCAGGACAGGGGGATTCACCCCTCCACTTT.

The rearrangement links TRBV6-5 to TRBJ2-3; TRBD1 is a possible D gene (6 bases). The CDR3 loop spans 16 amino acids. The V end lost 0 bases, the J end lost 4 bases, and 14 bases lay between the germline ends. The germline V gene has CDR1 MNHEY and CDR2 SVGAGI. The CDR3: CASSYSTGQISDTQYF. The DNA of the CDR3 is TGTGCCAGCAGTTACTCGACAGGCCAGATCTCAGATACGCAGTATTTT.

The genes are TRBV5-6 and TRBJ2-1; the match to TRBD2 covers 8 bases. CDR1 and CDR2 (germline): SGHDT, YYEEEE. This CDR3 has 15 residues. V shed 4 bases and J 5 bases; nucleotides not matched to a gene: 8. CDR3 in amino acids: CASSPRGGPHNEQFF. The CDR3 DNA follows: TGTGCCAGCAGCCCCCGGGGGGGGCCCCACAATGAGCAGTTCTTC.

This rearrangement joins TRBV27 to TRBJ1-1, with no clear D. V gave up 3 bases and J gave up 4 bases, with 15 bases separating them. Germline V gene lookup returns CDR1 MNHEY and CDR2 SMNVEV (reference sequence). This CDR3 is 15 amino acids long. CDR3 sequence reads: CASSFDALGGTEAFF. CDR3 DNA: TGTGCCAGCAGTTTTGACGCCCTGGGAGGCACTGAAGCTTTCTTT.

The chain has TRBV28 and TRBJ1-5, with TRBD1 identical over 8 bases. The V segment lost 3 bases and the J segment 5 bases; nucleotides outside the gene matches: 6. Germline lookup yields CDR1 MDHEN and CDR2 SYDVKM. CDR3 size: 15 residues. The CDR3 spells CASSFRTGGYQPQHF. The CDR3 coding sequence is TGTGCCAGCAGTTTCAGAACAGGGGGTTATCAGCCCCAGCATTTT.

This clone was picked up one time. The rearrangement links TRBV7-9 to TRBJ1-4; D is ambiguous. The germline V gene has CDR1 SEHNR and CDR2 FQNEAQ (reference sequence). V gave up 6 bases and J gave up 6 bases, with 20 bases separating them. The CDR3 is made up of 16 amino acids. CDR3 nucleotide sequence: TGTGCCAGCAGTGAGCAAAGCCCCACCGTCCATGAAAAACTGTTTTTT. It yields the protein CASSEQSPTVHEKLFF.

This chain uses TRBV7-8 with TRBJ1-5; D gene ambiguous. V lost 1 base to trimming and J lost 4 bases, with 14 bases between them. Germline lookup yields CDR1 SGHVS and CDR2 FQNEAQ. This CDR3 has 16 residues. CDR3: CASSLESGWVNQPQHF. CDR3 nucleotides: TGTGCCAGCAGCTTAGAGAGCGGGTGGGTGAATCAGCCCCAGCATTTT. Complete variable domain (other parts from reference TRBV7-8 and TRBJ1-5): GAGVSQSPRYKVAKRGQDVALRCDPISGHVSLFWYQQALGQGPEFLTYFQNEAQLDKSGLPSDRFFAERPEGSVSTLKIQRTQQEDSAVYLCASSLESGWVNQPQHFGDGTRLSIL.